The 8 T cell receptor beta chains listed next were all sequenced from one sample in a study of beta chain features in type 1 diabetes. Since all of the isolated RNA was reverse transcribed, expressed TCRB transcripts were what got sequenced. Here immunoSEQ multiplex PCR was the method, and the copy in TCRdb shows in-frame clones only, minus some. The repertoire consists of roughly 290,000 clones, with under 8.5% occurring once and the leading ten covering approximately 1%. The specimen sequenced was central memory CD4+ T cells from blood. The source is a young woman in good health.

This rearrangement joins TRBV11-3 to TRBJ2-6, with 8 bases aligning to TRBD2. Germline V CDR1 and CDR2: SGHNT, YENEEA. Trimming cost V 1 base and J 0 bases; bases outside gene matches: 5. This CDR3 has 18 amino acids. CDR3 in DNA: TGTGCCAGCAGCTTAGCGGGGGGGCGCCTCTCTGGGGCCAACGTCCTGACTTTC. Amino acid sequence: CASSLAGGRLSGANVLTF. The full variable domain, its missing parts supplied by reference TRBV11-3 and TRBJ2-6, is EAGVVQSPRYKIIEKKQPVAFWCNPISGHNTLYWYLQNLGQGPELLIRYENEEAVDDSQLPKDRFSAERLKGVDSTLKIQPAELGDSAVYLCASSLAGGRLSGANVLTFGAGSRLTVL.

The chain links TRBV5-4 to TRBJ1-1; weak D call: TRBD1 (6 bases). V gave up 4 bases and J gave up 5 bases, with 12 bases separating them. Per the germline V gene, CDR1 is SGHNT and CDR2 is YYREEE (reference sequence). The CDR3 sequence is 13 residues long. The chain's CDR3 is CASSLQGWTEAFF. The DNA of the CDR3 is TGTGCCAGCAGCCTACAGGGATGGACTGAAGCTTTCTTT. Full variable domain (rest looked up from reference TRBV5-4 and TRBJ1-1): ETGVTQSPTHLIKTRGQQVTLRCSSQSGHNTVSWYQQALGQGPQFIFQYYREEENGRGNFPPRFSGLQFPNYSSELNVNALELDDSALYLCASSLQGWTEAFFGQGTRLTVV.

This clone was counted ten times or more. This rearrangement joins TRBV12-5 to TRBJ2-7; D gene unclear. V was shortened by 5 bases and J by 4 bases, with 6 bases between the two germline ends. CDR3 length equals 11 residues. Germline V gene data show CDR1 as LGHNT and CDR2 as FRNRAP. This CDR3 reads CASGIGYEQYF. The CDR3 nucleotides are TGTGCTAGTGGTATCGGATACGAGCAGTACTTC.

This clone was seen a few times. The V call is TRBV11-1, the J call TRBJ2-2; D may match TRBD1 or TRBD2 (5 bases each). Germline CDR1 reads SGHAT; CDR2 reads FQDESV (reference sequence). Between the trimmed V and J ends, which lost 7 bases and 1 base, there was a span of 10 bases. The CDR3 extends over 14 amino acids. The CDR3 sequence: CASMRGLNTGELFF. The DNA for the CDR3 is TGTGCCAGCATGAGGGGATTGAACACCGGGGAGCTGTTTTTT.

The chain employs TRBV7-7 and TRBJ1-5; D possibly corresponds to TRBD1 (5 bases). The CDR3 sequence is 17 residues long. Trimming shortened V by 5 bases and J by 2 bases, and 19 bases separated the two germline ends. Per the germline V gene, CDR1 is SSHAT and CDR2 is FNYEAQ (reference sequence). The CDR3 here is CASSDRGSQAGNQPQHF. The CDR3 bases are TGTGCCAGCAGCGACAGAGGGTCCCAGGCCGGCAATCAGCCCCAGCATTTT.

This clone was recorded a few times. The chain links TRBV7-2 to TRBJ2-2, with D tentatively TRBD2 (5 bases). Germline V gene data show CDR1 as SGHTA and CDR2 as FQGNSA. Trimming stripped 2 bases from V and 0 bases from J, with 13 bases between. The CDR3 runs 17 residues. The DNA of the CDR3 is TGTGCCAGCAGCTTACGGTCCCTCGGGGCGAACACCGGGGAGCTGTTTTTT. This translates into CASSLRSLGANTGELFF.

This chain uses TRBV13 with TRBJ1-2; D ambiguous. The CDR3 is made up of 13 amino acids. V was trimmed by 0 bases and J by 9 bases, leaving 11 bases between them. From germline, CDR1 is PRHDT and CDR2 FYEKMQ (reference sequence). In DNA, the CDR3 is TGTGCCAGCAGCTTAGGCCGGGAGTATCGCTACACCTTC. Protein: CASSLGREYRYTF.

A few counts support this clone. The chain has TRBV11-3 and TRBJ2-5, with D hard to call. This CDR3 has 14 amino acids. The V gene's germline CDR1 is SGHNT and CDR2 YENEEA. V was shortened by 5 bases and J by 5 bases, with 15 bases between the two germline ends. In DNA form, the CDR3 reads TGTGCCAGCAGCCCCTCCGGCAGGCGGGAGACCCAGTACTTC. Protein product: CASSPSGRRETQYF. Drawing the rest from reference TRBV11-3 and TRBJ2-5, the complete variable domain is EAGVVQSPRYKIIEKKQPVAFWCNPISGHNTLYWYLQNLGQGPELLIRYENEEAVDDSQLPKDRFSAERLKGVDSTLKIQPAELGDSAVYLCASSPSGRRETQYFGPGTRLLVL.